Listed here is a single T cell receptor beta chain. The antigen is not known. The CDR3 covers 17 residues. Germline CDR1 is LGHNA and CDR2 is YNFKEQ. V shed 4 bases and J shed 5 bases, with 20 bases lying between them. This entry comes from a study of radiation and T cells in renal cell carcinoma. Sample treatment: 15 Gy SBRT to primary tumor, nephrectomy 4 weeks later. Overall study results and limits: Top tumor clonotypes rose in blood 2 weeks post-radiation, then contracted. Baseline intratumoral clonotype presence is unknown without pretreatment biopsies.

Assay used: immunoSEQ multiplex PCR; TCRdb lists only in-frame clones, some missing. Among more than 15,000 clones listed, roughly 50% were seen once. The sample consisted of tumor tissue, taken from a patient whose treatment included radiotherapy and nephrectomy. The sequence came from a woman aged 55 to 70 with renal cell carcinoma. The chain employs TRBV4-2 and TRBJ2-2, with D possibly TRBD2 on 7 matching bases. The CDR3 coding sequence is TGTGCCAGCAGCCTAGGGGGGGGCTGGGGATCAACCGGGGAGCTGTTTTTT. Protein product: CASSLGGGWGSTGELFF.